This TCR beta chain was documented in a study of blood T cell repertoires in COVID-19 (dated by TCRdb to about 2020). In terms of the full investigation: Recovered participants in ImmuneRACE Cohort 3 were defined as having two consecutive negative NP/OP PCR tests, clearance from a healthcare professional, or resolution of symptoms. Samples covering the acute and convalescent phases of COVID-19 were provided by collaborators in the United States, Italy and Spain. The prospective study material was composed of cDNA or gDNA derived from T cells, B-cell-depleted T cells, or PBMCs. Deeply sampled blood TCRbeta repertoires from subjects exposed to, actively infected with, or recovered from COVID-19 were included in the dataset. The repertoires were released in a freely available public database meant as a resource for research on the immune response to SARS-CoV-2. The samples were drawn from the first 160 participants of the ongoing ImmuneRACE study and from 1,200 or so subjects provided by 6 global collaborators. Sample metadata almost always included a de-identified subject ID, COVID-19 status, age in years and sex. Where HLA class I and class II types were available, the types were taken from metadata supplied by the sample provider, not from assay-based typing.

Turning to this clone: The antigen it recognizes is unknown. No base qualities exist here, and no much larger clone lies one base off it.

The immunoSEQ Assay, a bias-controlled multiplex PCR, was used to amplify TCRbeta CDR3 regions from genomic DNA. Turning to the authors' computational methods: Nucleated cell counts per sample were estimated from amplification of reference gene primers within the assay. To quantify the absolute abundance of each unique TCRbeta CDR3 rearrangement, sequence reads were collapsed and filtered. Productive Simpson clonality was computed per sample as the square root of Simpson's diversity index over productive rearrangements. TCRdb's version of the immuneACCESS table is confined to in-frame rearrangements and falls short of the full clone set. An unresolved V gene accounts for under half of the shortfall where checked; the remainder is of unknown origin. The DNA gave D and trimming, while V, J and clone size come from that table. Across this sample there are approximately 200,000 clones, with roughly 91% seen only once. 7% to 8.5% of the sample lies in the top ten.

Participants in the prospective study were enrolled through a virtual design, were aged roughly 18 to 95 years, and lived in about 25 United States geographic areas. To assign participants to cohorts, the prospective study relied on clinical history that participants themselves reported in a screening survey and a study questionnaire. Each participant in the prospective study had whole blood, serum and a nasopharyngeal or oropharyngeal swab collected by mobile phlebotomists. Prospective study participants could optionally give additional blood draws and questionnaires over an approximately two-month period. Blood samples from the prospective study were shipped frozen or at room temperature prior to DNA extraction. Study-wide findings and limitations: How much clinical and demographic metadata was included differed by source and by participant, and the metadata was provided uncurated.

Counted from cysteine to phenylalanine, this CDR3 has 14 amino acids. CDR3 DNA is the only sequence kept; it has 42 bases, read in frame from the first base. CDR1 and CDR2 (MGHDK, SYGVNS) derive from the germline V gene. V is pared back by 5 bases and J by 9 bases, with 14 bases lying between the germline termini. The specimen sequenced was PBMCs or T cells enriched from blood (not recorded which). The sequence was collected from a man aged 25 to 40 in a cohort exposed to, infected with or recovered from COVID-19 (not recorded which). The chain links TRBV25-1 with TRBJ1-6; the D gene is perhaps TRBD1, on 6 matching bases. CDR3 region: CASSLAGAVSPLHF. The sequenced DNA is TGTGCCAGCAGTCTGGCGGGGGCGGTTTCACCCCTCCACTTT.